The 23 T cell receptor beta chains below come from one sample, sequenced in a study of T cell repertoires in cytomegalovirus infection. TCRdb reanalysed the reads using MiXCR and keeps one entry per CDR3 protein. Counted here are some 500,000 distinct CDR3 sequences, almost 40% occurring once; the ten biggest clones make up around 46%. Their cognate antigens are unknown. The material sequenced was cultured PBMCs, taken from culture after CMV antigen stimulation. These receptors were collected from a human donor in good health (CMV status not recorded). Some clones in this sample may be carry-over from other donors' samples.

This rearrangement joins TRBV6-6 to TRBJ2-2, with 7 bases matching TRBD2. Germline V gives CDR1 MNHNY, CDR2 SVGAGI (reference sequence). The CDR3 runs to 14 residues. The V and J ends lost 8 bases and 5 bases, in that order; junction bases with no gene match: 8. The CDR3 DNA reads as TGTGCCAGCCTGGTAGGGACTAATACCGGGGAGCTGTTTTTT. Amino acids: CASLVGTNTGELFF.

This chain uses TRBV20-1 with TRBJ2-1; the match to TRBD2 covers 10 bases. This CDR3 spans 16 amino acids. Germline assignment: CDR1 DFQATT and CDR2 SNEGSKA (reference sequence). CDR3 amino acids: CSALESGRVRDGEQFF. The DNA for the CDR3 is TGCAGCGCCTTGGAAAGCGGGAGGGTCAGGGACGGTGAGCAGTTCTTC.

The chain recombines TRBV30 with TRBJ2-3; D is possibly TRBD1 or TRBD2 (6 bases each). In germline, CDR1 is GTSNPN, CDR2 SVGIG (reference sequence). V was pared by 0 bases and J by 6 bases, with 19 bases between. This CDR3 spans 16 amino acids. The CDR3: CAWSVWGTLGGDTQYF. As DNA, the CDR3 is TGTGCCTGGAGTGTGTGGGGGACATTGGGGGGCGATACGCAGTATTTT.

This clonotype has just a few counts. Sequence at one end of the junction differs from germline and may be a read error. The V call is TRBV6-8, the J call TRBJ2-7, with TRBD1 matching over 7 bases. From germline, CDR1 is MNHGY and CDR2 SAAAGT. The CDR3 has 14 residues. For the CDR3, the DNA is TGTGCCAGCATTTACAGGGGCCGGTCCTACGAGCAGTACTTC. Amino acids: CASIYRGRSYEQYF.

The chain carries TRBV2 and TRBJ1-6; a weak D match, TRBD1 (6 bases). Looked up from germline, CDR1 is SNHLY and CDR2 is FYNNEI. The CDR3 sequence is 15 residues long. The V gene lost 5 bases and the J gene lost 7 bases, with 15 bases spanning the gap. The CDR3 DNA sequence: TGTGCCAGCAGTCAAGACGGACAGCCCAATTCACCCCTCCACTTT. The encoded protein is CASSQDGQPNSPLHF.

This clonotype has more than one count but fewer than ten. For the CDR3, the DNA is TGTGCCAGCGCCTCAGCCCCATTTTCCTACAATGAGCAGTTCTTC. Protein sequence: CASASAPFSYNEQFF. The chain is built from TRBV7-2 and TRBJ2-1; D gene unclear. Between the trimmed V and J ends, which lost 8 bases and 1 base, there was a span of 15 bases. CDR1 and CDR2 from the germline V gene are SGHTA and FQGNSA. CDR3 length: 15 residues.

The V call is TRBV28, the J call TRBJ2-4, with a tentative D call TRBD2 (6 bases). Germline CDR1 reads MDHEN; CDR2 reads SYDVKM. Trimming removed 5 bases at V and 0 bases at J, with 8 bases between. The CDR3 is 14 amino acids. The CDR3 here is CASSGRLAKNIQYF. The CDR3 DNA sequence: TGTGCCAGCAGTGGGAGGTTAGCCAAAAACATTCAGTACTTC.

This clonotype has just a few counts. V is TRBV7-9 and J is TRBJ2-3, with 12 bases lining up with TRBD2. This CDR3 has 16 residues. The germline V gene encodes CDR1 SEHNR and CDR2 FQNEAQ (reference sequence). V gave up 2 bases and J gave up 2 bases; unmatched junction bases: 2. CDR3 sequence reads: CASSLRTSGVTDTQYF. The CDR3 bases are TGTGCCAGCAGCTTACGGACTAGCGGGGTCACAGATACGCAGTATTTT.

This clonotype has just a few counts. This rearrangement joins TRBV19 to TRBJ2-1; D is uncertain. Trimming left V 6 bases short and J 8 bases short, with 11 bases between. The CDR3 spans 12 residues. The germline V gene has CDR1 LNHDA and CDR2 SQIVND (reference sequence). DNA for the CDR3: TGTGCCAGTAGGGGGTATACAGATGAGCAGTTCTTC. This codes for CASRGYTDEQFF. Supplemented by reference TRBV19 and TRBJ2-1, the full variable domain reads DGGITQSPKYLFRKEGQNVTLSCEQNLNHDAMYWYRQDPGQGLRLIYYSQIVNDFQKGDIAEGYSVSREKKESFPLTVTSAQKNPTAFYLCASRGYTDEQFFGPGTRLTVL.

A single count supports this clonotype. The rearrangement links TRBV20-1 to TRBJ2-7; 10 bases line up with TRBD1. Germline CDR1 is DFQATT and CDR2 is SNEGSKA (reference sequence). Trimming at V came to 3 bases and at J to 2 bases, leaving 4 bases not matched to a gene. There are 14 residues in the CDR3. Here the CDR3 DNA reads TGCAGTGCTAGTAGGGGGACAGGGGCCTACGAGCAGTACTTC. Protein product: CSASRGTGAYEQYF.

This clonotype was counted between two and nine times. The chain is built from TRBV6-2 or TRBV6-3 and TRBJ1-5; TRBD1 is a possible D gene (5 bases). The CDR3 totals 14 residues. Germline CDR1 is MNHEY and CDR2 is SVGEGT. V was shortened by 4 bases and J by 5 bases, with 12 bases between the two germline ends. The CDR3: CASSLRGTYQPQHF. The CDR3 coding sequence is TGTGCCAGCAGTTTACGGGGGACCTATCAGCCCCAGCATTTT.

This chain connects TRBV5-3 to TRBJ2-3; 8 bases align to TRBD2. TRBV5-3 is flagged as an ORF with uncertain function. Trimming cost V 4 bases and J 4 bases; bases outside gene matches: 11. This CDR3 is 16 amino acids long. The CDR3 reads CARSGKRELDADTQYF. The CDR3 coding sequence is TGTGCCAGAAGCGGAAAGCGGGAGTTAGACGCAGATACGCAGTATTTT.

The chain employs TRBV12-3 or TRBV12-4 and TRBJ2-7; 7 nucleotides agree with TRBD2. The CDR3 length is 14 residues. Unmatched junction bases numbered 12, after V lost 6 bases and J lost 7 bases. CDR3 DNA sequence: TGTGCCAGCAGGATGAACAGCGGGGAGGGTGAGCAGTACTTC. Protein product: CASRMNSGEGEQYF.

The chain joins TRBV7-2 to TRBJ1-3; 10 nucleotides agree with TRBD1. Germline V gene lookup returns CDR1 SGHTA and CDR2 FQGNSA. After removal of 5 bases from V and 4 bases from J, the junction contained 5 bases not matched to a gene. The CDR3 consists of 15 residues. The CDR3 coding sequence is TGTGCCAGCAGCACGGACAGGGGGAGAGGAAACACCATATATTTT. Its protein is CASSTDRGRGNTIYF.

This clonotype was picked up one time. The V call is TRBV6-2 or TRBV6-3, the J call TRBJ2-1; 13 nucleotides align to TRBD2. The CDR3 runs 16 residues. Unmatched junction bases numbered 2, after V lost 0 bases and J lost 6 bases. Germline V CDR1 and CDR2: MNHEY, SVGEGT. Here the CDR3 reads CASSYSRTSGSNEQFF. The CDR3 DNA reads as TGTGCCAGCAGTTACTCACGGACTAGCGGGAGCAATGAGCAGTTCTTC.

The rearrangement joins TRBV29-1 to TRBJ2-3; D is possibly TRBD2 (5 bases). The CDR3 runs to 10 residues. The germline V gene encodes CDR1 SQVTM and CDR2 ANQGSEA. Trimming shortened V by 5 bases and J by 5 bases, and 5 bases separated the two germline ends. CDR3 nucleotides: TGCAGCGTTCGGGAAGATACGCAGTATTTT. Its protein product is CSVREDTQYF.

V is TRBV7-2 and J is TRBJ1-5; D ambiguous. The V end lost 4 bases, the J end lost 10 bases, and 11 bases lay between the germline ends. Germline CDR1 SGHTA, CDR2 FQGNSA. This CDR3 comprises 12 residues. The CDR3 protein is CASSSLGSPQHF. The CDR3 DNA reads TGTGCCAGCAGCTCCCTTGGTTCCCCCCAGCATTTT.

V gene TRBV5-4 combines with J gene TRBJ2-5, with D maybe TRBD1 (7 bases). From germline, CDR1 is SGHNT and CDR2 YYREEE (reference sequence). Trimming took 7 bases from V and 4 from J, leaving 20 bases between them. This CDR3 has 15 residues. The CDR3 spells CASSSPEGASETQYF. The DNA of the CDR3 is TGTGCCAGCTCCTCCCCGGAGGGGGCGTCAGAGACCCAGTACTTC.

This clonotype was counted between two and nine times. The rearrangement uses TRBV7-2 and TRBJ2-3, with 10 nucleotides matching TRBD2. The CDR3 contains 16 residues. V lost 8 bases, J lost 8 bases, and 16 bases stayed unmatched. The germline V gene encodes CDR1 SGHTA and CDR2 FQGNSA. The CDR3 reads CASAQHPSGGVGTQYF. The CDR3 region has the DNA TGTGCCAGCGCCCAACACCCCAGCGGGGGGGTTGGTACGCAGTATTTT.

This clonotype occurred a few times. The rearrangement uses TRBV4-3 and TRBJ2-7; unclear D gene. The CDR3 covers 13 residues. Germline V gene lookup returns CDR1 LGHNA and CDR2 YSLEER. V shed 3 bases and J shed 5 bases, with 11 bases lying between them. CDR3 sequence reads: CASSQVPAHEQYF. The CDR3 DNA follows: TGCGCCAGCAGCCAGGTCCCAGCCCACGAGCAGTACTTC.

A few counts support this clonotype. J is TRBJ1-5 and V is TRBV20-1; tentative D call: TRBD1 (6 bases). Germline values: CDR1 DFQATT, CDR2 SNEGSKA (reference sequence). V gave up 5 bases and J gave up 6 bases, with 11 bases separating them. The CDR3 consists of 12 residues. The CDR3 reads CSAVQGSQPQHF. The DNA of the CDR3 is TGCAGTGCTGTACAGGGAAGTCAGCCCCAGCATTTT.

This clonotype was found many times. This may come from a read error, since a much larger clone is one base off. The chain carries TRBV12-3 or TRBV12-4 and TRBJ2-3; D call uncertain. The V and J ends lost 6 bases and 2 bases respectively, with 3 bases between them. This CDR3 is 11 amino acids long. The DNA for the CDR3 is TGTGCCAGCAGGCTCACAGATACGCAGTATTTT. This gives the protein CASRLTDTQYF.

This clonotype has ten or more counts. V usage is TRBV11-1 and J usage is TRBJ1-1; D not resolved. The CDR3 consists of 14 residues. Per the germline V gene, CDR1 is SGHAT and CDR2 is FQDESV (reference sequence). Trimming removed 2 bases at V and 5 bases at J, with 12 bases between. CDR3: CASSLSPGSTEAFF. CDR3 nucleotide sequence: TGTGCCAGCAGCTTATCACCCGGTAGTACTGAAGCTTTCTTT.